This note documents a single T cell receptor (beta chain) sequence. The data were taken from a study of blood T cell repertoires in COVID-19. At the level of the study: Samples taken during acute and convalescent COVID-19 were collected in the United States, Italy and Spain. Nucleic acid was either cDNA or gDNA, and it came from T cells, B-cell-depleted T cells, or PBMCs.

In the original workflow: Nucleated cell number was recorded as an estimate derived from reference gene primer amplification. Generated by immunoSEQ multiplex PCR, the TCRdb table keeps only in-frame clones and is missing some. V and J calls plus clone size are reproduced from that table; the DNA served to infer D and trimming. The sample has about 110,000 clones; about three quarters are singletons. CDR1 SGDLS and CDR2 YYNGEE come from the germline V gene. The CDR3 sequence is 16 residues long. Trimming left V 2 bases short and J 6 bases short, with 17 bases between. The V call is TRBV9, the J call TRBJ1-4, with D tentatively TRBD1 (5 bases). Sequencing was performed on peripheral blood. This clonotype was sampled from a woman in her thirties or forties with acute or convalescent COVID-19. In DNA, the CDR3 is TGTGCCAGCAGCGTCGGTAGGGGCTCACGGCATGAAAAACTGTTTTTT. This gives the protein CASSVGRGSRHEKLFF. The full variable domain, rest sourced from reference TRBV9 and TRBJ1-4, is DSGVTQTPKHLITATGQRVTLRCSPRSGDLSVYWYQQSLDQGLQFLIQYYNGEERAKGNILERFSAQQFPDLHSELNLSSLELGDSALYFCASSVGRGSRHEKLFFGSGTQLSVL.